Listed here are 13 T cell receptor beta chains from one sample, sequenced in a study of blood T cells in healthy people across ages. A J-beta primer mix and a sample-barcoded 5' primer were used in a second PCR of roughly 6 to 11 cycles. TCRdb re-analysed the 5' RACE reads in MiXCR, keeping a single row per CDR3 protein. The table shows fewer than 950,000 distinct CDR3 sequences, with roughly 53% occurring only once. The sample comprised blood. These receptor sequences come from an older man in good health.

This clonotype was seen a handful of times. The chain recombines TRBV27 with TRBJ1-2; D might be TRBD1 (5 bases). V lost 5 bases and J lost 3, with 19 bases in between. CDR1 and CDR2 from the germline V gene are MNHEY and SMNVEV (reference sequence). The CDR3 runs 16 residues. CDR3 region: CASSPSIGEGHYGYTF. The DNA for the CDR3 is TGTGCCAGCAGTCCATCGATCGGGGAGGGACACTATGGCTACACCTTC.

The chain joins TRBV7-4 to TRBJ1-2; D remains unclear. In germline, CDR1 is SGHVT, CDR2 SQSDAQ. CDR3 length: 16 amino acids. Deletions cut 4 bases from V and 0 bases from J, with 15 bases between. CDR3 loop: CASSYLRRVTNYGYTF. The CDR3 nucleotides read TGTGCCAGCAGCTACCTGAGACGGGTTACTAACTATGGCTACACCTTC.

The gene calls are TRBV14 and TRBJ1-2, with unresolved D. V lost 0 bases and J 2 bases, leaving 4 bases between the germline ends. From germline, CDR1 is SGHDN and CDR2 FVKESK. The CDR3 loop spans 13 amino acids. CDR3 sequence: CASSQEENYGYTF. As DNA, the CDR3 is TGTGCCAGCAGCCAAGAGGAGAACTATGGCTACACCTTC.

This clonotype turned up a few times. The chain is built from TRBV12-3 or TRBV12-4 and TRBJ2-7, with D maybe TRBD2 (6 bases). The CDR3 consists of 13 residues. V lost 3 bases and J 7 bases, leaving 13 bases between the germline ends. The CDR3 is CASSFSGVTEQYF. The CDR3 region has the DNA TGTGCCAGCAGTTTCTCGGGAGTCACAGAGCAGTACTTC.

This chain connects TRBV5-1 to TRBJ2-5; perhaps TRBD1 as D (5 bases). The J call is uncertain, as TRBJ2-7 better fits the DNA end. This CDR3 spans 16 amino acids. CDR1 and CDR2 from the germline V gene are SGHRS and YFSETQ. The CDR3 DNA is TGCGCCAGCAGCACAAACCCTCAGGGTGGAAGCTACGAGCAGTACTTC. Encoded protein: CASSTNPQGGSYEQYF.

The gene calls are TRBV2 and TRBJ2-1, with D unresolved. CDR1 is SNHLY and CDR2 is FYNNEI in the germline V gene. V was trimmed by 6 bases and J by 0 bases, leaving 12 bases between them. The CDR3 is 15 residues long. CDR3 coding DNA: TGTGCCAGCAGCCGTAGCTGGAGCTCCTACAATGAGCAGTTCTTC. The encoded protein is CASSRSWSSYNEQFF.

The CDR3 loop is CATKDRSAKNIQYF. DNA for the CDR3: TGTGCCACCAAAGACAGGTCCGCCAAAAACATTCAGTACTTC. The chain recombines TRBV12-3 or TRBV12-4 with TRBJ2-4; D is possibly TRBD1 (6 bases). This CDR3 region has 14 residues. The ends were cut back, 10 bases at V and 1 base at J, with 14 bases in the middle.

The chain recombines TRBV10-3 with TRBJ1-2; unclear D gene. The CDR3 is made up of 13 amino acids. Between the trimmed V and J ends, which lost 4 bases and 3 bases, there was a span of 9 bases. CDR1 and CDR2 from the germline V gene are ENHRY and SYGVKD. The DNA of the CDR3 is TGTGCCATCAGTGCTCGGACGGACTATGGCTACACCTTC. This gives the protein CAISARTDYGYTF.

The genes are TRBV28 and TRBJ2-3; the D call may be TRBD1 or TRBD2 (6 bases each). This CDR3 is built from 17 residues. Germline V gene sequence: CDR1 MDHEN, CDR2 SYDVKM. V lost 5 bases to trimming and J lost 1 base, with 19 bases between them. CDR3 in DNA: TGTGCCAGCAGTCCGCCCCGAGGGGGGTTAGGCACAGATACGCAGTATTTT. Amino acid sequence: CASSPPRGGLGTDTQYF.

This clonotype was recorded a few times. This chain uses TRBV7-9 with TRBJ2-4; weak D call: TRBD1 (6 bases). The J call may not be correct, given that the DNA end is closer to TRBJ2-7. In germline, CDR1 is SEHNR, CDR2 FQNEAQ (reference sequence). The CDR3 has 15 amino acids. The CDR3 nucleotides read TGTGCCAGCAGCCGGAGCTCGGGACAAGGCTACGAGCAGTACTTC. Translated: CASSRSSGQGYEQYF.

This clonotype has just a few counts. V usage is TRBV6-6 and J usage is TRBJ2-5; no clear D gene. Trimming took off 7 bases at V and 5 bases at J, with 14 bases between the two ends. CDR3 size: 13 residues. CDR1 is MNHNY, CDR2 SVGAGI, per germline (reference sequence). The CDR3 DNA reads as TGTGCCAGCACCTTCGGGCTTGGGGAGACCCAGTACTTC. Translated, it gives CASTFGLGETQYF.

The V call is TRBV18, the J call TRBJ1-6; the D is unclear. CDR1 and CDR2 from the germline V gene are KGHSH and LQKENI. The CDR3 length is 13 residues. Trimming cost V 9 bases and J 7 bases, with 13 bases left between them. The CDR3 DNA follows: TGTGCCAGTAACGGGCAGGCGAATTCACCCCTCCACTTT. Translated, it gives CASNGQANSPLHF.

The V and J genes are TRBV5-1 and TRBJ1-2; the match to TRBD1 covers 11 bases. CDR1 is SGHRS and CDR2 is YFSETQ in the germline V gene. Germline trimming cut 4 bases from V and 8 bases from J; bases unmatched to any gene: 7. The CDR3 is 14 amino acids. The DNA for the CDR3 is TGCGCCAGCAGCGTGGAGGACAGGGGGCGAGGCTACACCTTC. Translation gives CASSVEDRGRGYTF.